Each of the 31 T cell receptor beta chains below was sequenced from the same sample in a study of CXCR3-negative and CXCR3-positive naive CD8 T cells. The study, taken as a whole, reports: When CXCR3-positive naive cells were set against CXCR3-negative naive cells, the former had more hydrophobic TRB CDR3s.

These receptors' antigens are unknown. Through 5' RACE with UMI labels, the TRB cDNA libraries were prepared. TCRdb re-called the 5' RACE reads; one entry per CDR3 protein, DNA not given. This sample's table reports about 120,000 distinct CDR3 sequences. Source material: naive CXCR3+ CD8+ T cells from blood. Subset denoted: CD45RO-CCR7+CD27+CD95- naive CD8+ T cells expressing CXCR3 (TNR3+). The origin of the receptors is a human donor in good health. Some clones in this sample may be carry-over from other donors' samples.

V usage is TRBV6-5 and J usage is TRBJ1-2; TCRdb gives TRBD1 as the D gene, but with no DNA this cannot be confirmed. The CDR3 is made up of 14 amino acids. Germline CDR1 and CDR2: MNHEY and SVGAGI. The CDR3 spells CASAVGPTIIGYTF.

V and J are TRBV20-1 and TRBJ2-7; TCRdb proposes TRBD1, but this gene call is untestable without DNA. The CDR3 is 13 residues long. CDR1 DFQATT and CDR2 SNEGSKA come from the germline V gene (reference sequence). The CDR3 here is CSARAPGVYEQYF.

The J gene is TRBJ1-4, the V gene TRBV15; lacking DNA, the TRBD1 call made by TCRdb goes unchecked. CDR3 length equals 16 residues. Germline CDR1 and CDR2: LNHNV and YYDKDF (reference sequence). CDR3 sequence: CATSPSGQGRNEKLFF.

This chain connects TRBV19 to TRBJ1-2. This CDR3 spans 14 amino acids. The germline gives CDR1 LNHDA, CDR2 SQIVND (reference sequence). This CDR3 is CASSDRALSSGYTF.

The CDR3 sequence is CASSLKQGMNTEAFF. The chain joins TRBV5-1 to TRBJ1-1; there is no DNA to check the TCRdb D call of TRBD1. Germline V CDR1 and CDR2: SGHRS, YFSETQ. This CDR3 is built from 15 residues.

The chain uses TRBV3-1 and TRBJ1-1. Germline assignment: CDR1 LGHDT and CDR2 YNNKEL (reference sequence). The CDR3 consists of 13 residues. CDR3 loop: CASSQDIQSEAFF.

The gene calls are TRBV11-2 and TRBJ2-3; the TCRdb call, TRBD2, lacks DNA for checking. This CDR3 comprises 18 residues. Germline V gene data show CDR1 as SGHAT and CDR2 as FQNNGV. The CDR3 region is CASSLVVAGVWSTDTQYF. Full variable domain (outside the CDR3, taken from reference TRBV11-2 and TRBJ2-3): EAGVAQSPRYKIIEKRQSVAFWCNPISGHATLYWYQQILGQGPKLLIQFQNNGVVDDSQLPKDRFSAERLKGVDSTLKIQPAKLEDSAVYLCASSLVVAGVWSTDTQYFGPGTRLTVL.

The chain carries TRBV7-3 and TRBJ2-3. Germline CDR1 SGHTA, CDR2 FQGTGA. This CDR3 spans 13 amino acids. CDR3: CASSLISSDTQYF.

The chain combines TRBV5-1 with TRBJ1-2; TCRdb's D call, TRBD1, is unchecked because there is no DNA. The CDR3 has 18 amino acids. Germline CDR1 reads SGHRS; CDR2 reads YFSETQ. CDR3 amino acids: CASSLETGTGLAEGGYTF.

The gene calls are TRBV27 and TRBJ1-2; TCRdb names TRBD1, which stays unverified in the absence of DNA. In germline, CDR1 is MNHEY, CDR2 SMNVEV (reference sequence). The CDR3 runs 15 residues. CDR3 region: CASSALSGTNYGYTF.

The chain has TRBV27 and TRBJ1-2; TCRdb's assignment of TRBD1 cannot be checked, as there is no DNA. This CDR3 is built from 13 residues. Germline loops: CDR1 MNHEY, CDR2 SMNVEV (reference sequence). The CDR3 here is CASSPDRGNGYTF.

This chain uses TRBV29-1 with TRBJ1-2; the D call of TRBD1 rests on TCRdb alone, since no DNA is present to check it. The CDR3 is 14 amino acids. Germline values: CDR1 SQVTM, CDR2 ANQGSEA. This chain's CDR3 is CSVGPGTGNYGYTF.

The chain has TRBV6-2 or TRBV6-3 and TRBJ2-7; TCRdb's D call, TRBD2, is unchecked because there is no DNA. Germline V gives CDR1 MNHEY, CDR2 SVGEGT. The CDR3 has 14 amino acids. The CDR3: CASSNPGLAEEQYF.

This chain links TRBV29-1 with TRBJ2-7; no DNA is available, so the TRBD1 call from TCRdb remains unchecked. The CDR3 consists of 14 residues. Germline loops: CDR1 SQVTM, CDR2 ANQGSEA. CDR3 protein: CSVEDRDRGGEQYF.

The V call is TRBV5-1, the J call TRBJ2-7; checking the TCRdb D call of TRBD1 is not possible without DNA. The CDR3 extends over 13 amino acids. The germline CDR1 and CDR2 sequences are SGHRS and YFSETQ. The chain's CDR3 is CASSLDATAEQYF.

V is TRBV7-7 and J is TRBJ1-2; with no DNA, the TCRdb D assignment of TRBD1 cannot be verified. Per germline, CDR1 SSHAT and CDR2 FNYEAQ (reference sequence). The length of the CDR3 is 12 residues. CDR3 in amino acids: CASSLRQGNYTF.

V gene TRBV12-5 combines with J gene TRBJ2-2; TCRdb indicates TRBD2, and absent DNA this call remains unverified. CDR1 and CDR2 (germline): LGHNT, FRNRAP. The CDR3 is 17 residues long. CDR3 protein: CASGLAFGGERTGELFF.

The V and J genes are TRBV29-1 and TRBJ2-3; absent DNA, TCRdb's TRBD1 call cannot be checked. The CDR3 is 13 residues long. In germline, CDR1 is SQVTM, CDR2 ANQGSEA. The CDR3 protein is CSVGDRSSYTQYF.

V and J are TRBV7-2 and TRBJ2-7. The CDR3 totals 19 residues. Germline V gives CDR1 SGHTA, CDR2 FQGNSA. Here the CDR3 reads CASSFFIGLRDPQSYEQYF.

The chain couples TRBV28 to TRBJ1-1; there is no DNA to check the TCRdb D call of TRBD1. The CDR3 sequence is 13 residues long. CDR1 is MDHEN, CDR2 SYDVKM, per germline. Here the CDR3 reads CASSLRGWDEAFF.

The chain joins TRBV12-3 or TRBV12-4 to TRBJ2-7. The CDR3 spans 14 residues. The CDR3 loop reads CASSLTARPYEQYF.

This chain links TRBV5-1 with TRBJ1-5. Germline V gene data show CDR1 as SGHRS and CDR2 as YFSETQ. This CDR3 has 13 residues. CDR3 protein: CASSLDNNQPQHF.

The gene calls are TRBV5-1 and TRBJ2-7; with no DNA, the TCRdb D assignment of TRBD1 cannot be verified. CDR1 is SGHRS, CDR2 YFSETQ, per germline. This CDR3 is 13 amino acids long. The CDR3: CASRGQGAYEQYF.

The genes are TRBV29-1 and TRBJ2-7; TCRdb's D call of TRBD2 is untestable without DNA. Per germline, CDR1 SQVTM and CDR2 ANQGSEA. The CDR3 extends over 13 amino acids. CDR3 loop: CSVEAGLTYEQYF.

The chain is built from TRBV28 and TRBJ2-5; no DNA is available, so the TRBD1 call from TCRdb remains unchecked. This CDR3 comprises 17 residues. CDR1 is MDHEN and CDR2 is SYDVKM in the germline V gene. CDR3 in amino acids: CASSFPTGQGFGETQYF.

The rearrangement uses TRBV13 and TRBJ2-7; TCRdb's assignment of TRBD2 cannot be checked, as there is no DNA. CDR1 and CDR2 (germline): PRHDT, FYEKMQ (reference sequence). This CDR3 contains 15 residues. This CDR3 reads CASSFLSGGYYEQYF.

The chain employs TRBV4-1 and TRBJ2-7; TCRdb gives TRBD2 as the D gene, but with no DNA this cannot be confirmed. The CDR3 has 17 residues. Looked up from germline, CDR1 is MGHRA and CDR2 is YSYEKL. CDR3 sequence reads: CASSQVISGVSSYEQYF.

The V gene is TRBV27, the J gene TRBJ2-7; TCRdb designates TRBD1, a call that cannot be tested without DNA. Germline V gives CDR1 MNHEY, CDR2 SMNVEV (reference sequence). The CDR3 is 16 residues long. The CDR3 here is CASSVLPGQGRYEQYF.

The V and J genes are TRBV11-2 and TRBJ1-1; as DNA is missing, the TRBD1 call by TCRdb cannot be tested. CDR3 length equals 15 residues. Germline loops: CDR1 SGHAT, CDR2 FQNNGV. CDR3 loop: CASSQDGRPNTEAFF.

This chain uses TRBV15 with TRBJ2-7; with no DNA, the TCRdb D assignment of TRBD1 cannot be verified. The germline V gene has CDR1 LNHNV and CDR2 YYDKDF (reference sequence). CDR3 length equals 14 residues. The CDR3 sequence is CATSSGLSPGEQYF.

This sequence joins TRBV21-1 and TRBJ2-5; TCRdb proposes TRBD2, but this gene call is untestable without DNA. TRBV21-1 is reported as a pseudogene. The CDR3 consists of 14 residues. CDR3 region: CASSKREGPKTQYF.